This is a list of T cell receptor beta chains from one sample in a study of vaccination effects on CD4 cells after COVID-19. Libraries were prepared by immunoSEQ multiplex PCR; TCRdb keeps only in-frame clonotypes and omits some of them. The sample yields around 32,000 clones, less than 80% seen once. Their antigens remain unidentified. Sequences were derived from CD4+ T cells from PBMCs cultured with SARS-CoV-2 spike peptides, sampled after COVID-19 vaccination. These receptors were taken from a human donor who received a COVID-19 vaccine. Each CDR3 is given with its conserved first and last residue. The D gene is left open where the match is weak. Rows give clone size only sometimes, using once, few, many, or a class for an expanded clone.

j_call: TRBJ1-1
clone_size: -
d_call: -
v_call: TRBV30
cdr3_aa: CAWRAGASTEAFF
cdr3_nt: TGTGCCTGGAGGGCAGGGGCGAGCACTGAAGCTTTCTTT

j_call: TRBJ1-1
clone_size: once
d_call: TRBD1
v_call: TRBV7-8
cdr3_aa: CASSLGGAGTGEAFF
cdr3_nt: TGTGCCAGCAGCTTAGGAGGGGCCGGGACAGGTGAAGCTTTCTTT

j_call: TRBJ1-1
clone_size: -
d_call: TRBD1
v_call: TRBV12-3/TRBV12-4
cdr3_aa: CASRLRDREAFF
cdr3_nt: TGTGCCAGCAGGCTACGGGACAGGGAAGCTTTCTTT

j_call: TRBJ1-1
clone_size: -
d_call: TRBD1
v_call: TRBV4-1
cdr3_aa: CASSQDPTGTANTEAFF
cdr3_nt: TGCGCCAGCAGCCAAGATCCAACCGGGACAGCAAACACTGAAGCTTTCTTT

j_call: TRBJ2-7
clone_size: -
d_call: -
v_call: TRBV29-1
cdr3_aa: CTAEGDGYEQYF
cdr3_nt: TGCACCGCGGAGGGTGATGGTTACGAGCAGTACTTC

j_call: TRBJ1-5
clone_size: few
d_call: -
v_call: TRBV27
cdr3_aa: CASSFEGLSNQPQHF
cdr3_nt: TGTGCCAGCAGTTTCGAGGGACTGAGCAATCAGCCCCAGCATTTT

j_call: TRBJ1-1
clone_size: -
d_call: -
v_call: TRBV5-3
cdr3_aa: CARSLVGLDTEAFF
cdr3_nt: TGTGCCAGAAGCTTGGTTGGACTGGACACTGAAGCTTTCTTT

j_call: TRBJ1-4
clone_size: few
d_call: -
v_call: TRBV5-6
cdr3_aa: CASSFSTANEKLFF
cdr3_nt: TGTGCCAGCAGCTTTTCGACGGCTAATGAAAAACTGTTTTTT

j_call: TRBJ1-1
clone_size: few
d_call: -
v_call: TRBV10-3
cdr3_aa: CASKDSSLRTEAFF
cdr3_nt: TGTGCCAGTAAGGACAGCAGCCTGAGAACTGAAGCTTTCTTT

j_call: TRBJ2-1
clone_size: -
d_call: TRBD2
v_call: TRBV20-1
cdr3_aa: CSASPPSGPNNEQFF
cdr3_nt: TGCAGTGCTAGTCCCCCTAGCGGACCGAACAATGAGCAGTTCTTC

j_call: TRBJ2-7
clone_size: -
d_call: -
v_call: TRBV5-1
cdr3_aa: CASSLAQSPSSYEQYF
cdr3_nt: TGCGCCAGCAGCTTGGCTCAGAGTCCAAGCTCCTACGAGCAGTACTTC

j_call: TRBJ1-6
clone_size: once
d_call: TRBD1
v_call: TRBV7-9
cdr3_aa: CASREIQGANSPLHF
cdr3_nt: TGTGCCAGCAGGGAGATTCAGGGGGCGAATTCACCCCTCCACTTT

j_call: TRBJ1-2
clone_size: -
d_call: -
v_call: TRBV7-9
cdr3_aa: CASSWAVTGYGYTF
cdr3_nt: TGTGCCAGCAGCTGGGCGGTGACGGGCTATGGCTACACCTTC

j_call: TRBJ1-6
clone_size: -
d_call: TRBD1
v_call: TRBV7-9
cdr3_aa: CASSLRDRGRIDNSPLHF
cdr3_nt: TGTGCCAGCAGCTTACGGGACAGGGGCCGTATAGACAATTCACCCCTCCACTTT

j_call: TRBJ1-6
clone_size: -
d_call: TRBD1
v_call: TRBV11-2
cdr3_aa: CASSLLETGISPLHF
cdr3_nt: TGTGCCAGCAGCTTACTGGAGACAGGGATTTCACCCCTCCACTTT

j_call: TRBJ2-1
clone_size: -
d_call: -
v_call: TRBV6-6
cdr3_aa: CASSYRAPEGPDEQFF
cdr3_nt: TGTGCCAGCAGTTACAGAGCTCCAGAGGGGCCCGATGAGCAGTTCTTC

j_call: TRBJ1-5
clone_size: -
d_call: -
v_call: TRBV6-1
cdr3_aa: CASSEAGGGQPQHF
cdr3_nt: TGTGCCAGCAGTGAAGCGGGTGGGGGGCAGCCCCAGCATTTT

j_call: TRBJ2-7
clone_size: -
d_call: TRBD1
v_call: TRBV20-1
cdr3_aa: CSASLTQGVSAQYF
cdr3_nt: TGCAGTGCTAGTTTAACCCAGGGGGTATCTGCGCAGTACTTC